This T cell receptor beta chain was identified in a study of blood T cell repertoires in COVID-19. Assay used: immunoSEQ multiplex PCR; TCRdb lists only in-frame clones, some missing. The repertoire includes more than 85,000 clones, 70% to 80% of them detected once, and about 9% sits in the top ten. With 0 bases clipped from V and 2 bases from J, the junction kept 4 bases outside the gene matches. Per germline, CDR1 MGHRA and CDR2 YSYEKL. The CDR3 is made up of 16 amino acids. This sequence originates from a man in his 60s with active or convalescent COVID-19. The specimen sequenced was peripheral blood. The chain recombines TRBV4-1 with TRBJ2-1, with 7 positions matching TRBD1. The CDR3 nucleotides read TGCGCCAGCAGCCAAGAAGGGGGCAGCCCCTACAATGAGCAGTTCTTC. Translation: CASSQEGGSPYNEQFF.